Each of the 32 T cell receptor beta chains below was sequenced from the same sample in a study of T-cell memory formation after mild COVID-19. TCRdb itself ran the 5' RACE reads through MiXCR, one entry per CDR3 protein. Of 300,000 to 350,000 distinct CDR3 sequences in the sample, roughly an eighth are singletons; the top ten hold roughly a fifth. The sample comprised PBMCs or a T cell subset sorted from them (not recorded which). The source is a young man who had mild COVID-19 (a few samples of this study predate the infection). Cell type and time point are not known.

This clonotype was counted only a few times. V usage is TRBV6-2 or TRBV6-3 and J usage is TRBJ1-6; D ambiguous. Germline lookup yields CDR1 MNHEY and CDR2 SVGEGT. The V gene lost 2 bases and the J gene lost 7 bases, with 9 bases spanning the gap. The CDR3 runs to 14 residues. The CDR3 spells CASSYGQRNSPLHF. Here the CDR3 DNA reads TGTGCCAGCAGTTACGGGCAGAGGAATTCACCCCTCCACTTT.

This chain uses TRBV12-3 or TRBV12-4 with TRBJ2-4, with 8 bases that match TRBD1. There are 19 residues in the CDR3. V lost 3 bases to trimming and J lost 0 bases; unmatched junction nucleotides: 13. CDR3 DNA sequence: TGTGCCAGCAGTTTCGGACAGGGCGGAGGGGGTCGAGCCAAAAACATTCAGTACTTC. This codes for CASSFGQGGGGRAKNIQYF.

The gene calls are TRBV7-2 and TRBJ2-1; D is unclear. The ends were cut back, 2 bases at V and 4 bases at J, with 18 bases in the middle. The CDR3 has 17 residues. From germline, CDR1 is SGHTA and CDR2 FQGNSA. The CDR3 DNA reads TGTGCCAGCAGCTTATTGGGCGCGAGTGAGATTTACAATGAGCAGTTCTTC. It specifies CASSLLGASEIYNEQFF.

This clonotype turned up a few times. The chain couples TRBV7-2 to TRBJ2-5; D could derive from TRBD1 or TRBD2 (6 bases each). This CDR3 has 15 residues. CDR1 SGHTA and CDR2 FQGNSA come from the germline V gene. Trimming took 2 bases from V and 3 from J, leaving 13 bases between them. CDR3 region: CASSLMGGLKETQYF. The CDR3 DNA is TGTGCCAGCAGCTTAATGGGGGGCCTAAAAGAGACCCAGTACTTC.

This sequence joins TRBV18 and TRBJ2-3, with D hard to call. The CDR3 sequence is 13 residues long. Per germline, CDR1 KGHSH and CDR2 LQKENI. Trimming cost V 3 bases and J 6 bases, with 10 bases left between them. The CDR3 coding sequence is TGTGCCAGCTCACCTGAGTTTGGCGATACGCAGTATTTT. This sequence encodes CASSPEFGDTQYF.

The CDR3 DNA reads TGTGCCAGCAGCTTAAGCGGGACAGTCGGGGGCGGCTACACCTTC. This codes for CASSLSGTVGGGYTF. The chain joins TRBV11-1 to TRBJ1-2, with 7 bases that match TRBD1. V was pared by 2 bases and J by 8 bases, with 11 bases of the junction left unmatched. The CDR3 runs 15 residues. Germline V lookup: CDR1 SGHAT, CDR2 FQDESV (reference sequence).

CDR3 sequence reads: CASEPRNIRLRPGNTIYF. CDR3 coding DNA: TGTGCCAGCGAACCCCGGAATATAAGGTTGAGGCCTGGAAACACCATATATTTT. The chain joins TRBV25-1 to TRBJ1-3; D is ambiguous. The length of the CDR3 is 18 residues. CDR1 and CDR2 from the germline V gene are MGHDK and SYGVNS. V gave up 8 bases and J gave up 2 bases, with 25 bases separating them.

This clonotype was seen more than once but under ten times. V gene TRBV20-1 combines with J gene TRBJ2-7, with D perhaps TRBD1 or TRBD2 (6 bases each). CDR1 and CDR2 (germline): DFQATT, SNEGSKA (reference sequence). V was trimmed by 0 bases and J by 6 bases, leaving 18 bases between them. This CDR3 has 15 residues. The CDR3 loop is CSARDRRRGTAEQYF. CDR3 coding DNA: TGCAGTGCTAGAGATCGGCGGAGGGGGACCGCCGAGCAGTACTTC.

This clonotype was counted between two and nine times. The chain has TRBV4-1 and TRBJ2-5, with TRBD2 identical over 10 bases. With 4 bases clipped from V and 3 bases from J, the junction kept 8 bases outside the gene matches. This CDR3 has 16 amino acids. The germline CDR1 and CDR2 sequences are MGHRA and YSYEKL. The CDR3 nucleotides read TGCGCCAGCAGCCCTCGGACAGGACTAGCGGAAGAGACCCAGTACTTC. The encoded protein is CASSPRTGLAEETQYF.

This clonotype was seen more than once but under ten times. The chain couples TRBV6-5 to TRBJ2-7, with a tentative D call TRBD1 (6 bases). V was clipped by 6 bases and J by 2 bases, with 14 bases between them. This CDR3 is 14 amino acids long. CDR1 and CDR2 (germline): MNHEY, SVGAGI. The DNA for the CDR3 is TGTGCCAGCAGGCCATTACAGGGCACCTACGAGCAGTACTTC. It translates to CASRPLQGTYEQYF.

The CDR3 coding sequence is TGTGCCGGGGGGGGCTACGGCGCTGGAGATACGCAGTATTTT. Protein sequence: CAGGGYGAGDTQYF. The V and J genes are TRBV6-2 or TRBV6-3 and TRBJ2-3, with D perhaps TRBD2 (7 bases). Germline V CDR1 and CDR2: MNHEY, SVGEGT. The CDR3 extends over 14 amino acids. The germline V and J ends were trimmed by 11 bases and 5 bases, with 20 bases remaining between them.

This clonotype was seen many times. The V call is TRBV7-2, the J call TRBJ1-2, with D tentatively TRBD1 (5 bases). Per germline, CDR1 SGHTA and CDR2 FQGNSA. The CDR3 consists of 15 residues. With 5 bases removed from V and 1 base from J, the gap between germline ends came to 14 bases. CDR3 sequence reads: CASSPGGTNNYGYTF. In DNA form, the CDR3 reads TGTGCCAGCAGCCCGGGAGGGACTAATAACTATGGCTACACCTTC. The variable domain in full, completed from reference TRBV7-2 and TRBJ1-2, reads GAGVSQSPSNKVTEKGKDVELRCDPISGHTALYWYRQSLGQGLEFLIYFQGNSAPDKSGLPSDRFSAERTGGSVSTLTIQRTQQEDSAVYLCASSPGGTNNYGYTFGSGTRLTVV.

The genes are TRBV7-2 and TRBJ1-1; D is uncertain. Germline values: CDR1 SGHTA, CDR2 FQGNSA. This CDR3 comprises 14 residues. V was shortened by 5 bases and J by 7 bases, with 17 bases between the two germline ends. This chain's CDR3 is CASSPVSGRDEAFF. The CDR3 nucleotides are TGTGCCAGCAGCCCAGTCTCCGGGCGGGATGAAGCTTTCTTT.

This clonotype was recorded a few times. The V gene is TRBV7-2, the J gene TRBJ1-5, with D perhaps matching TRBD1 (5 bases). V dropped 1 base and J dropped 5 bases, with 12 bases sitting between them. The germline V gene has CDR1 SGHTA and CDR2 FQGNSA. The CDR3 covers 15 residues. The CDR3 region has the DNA TGTGCCAGCAGCTTAGGTTATGACAGTTATCAGCCCCAGCATTTT. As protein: CASSLGYDSYQPQHF.

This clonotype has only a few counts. The CDR3 here is CASSPYNSYEQYF. The DNA of the CDR3 is TGTGCCAGCAGCCCTTATAACTCCTACGAGCAGTACTTC. This chain uses TRBV7-3 with TRBJ2-7, with D uncertain. This CDR3 has 13 residues. The germline V gene has CDR1 SGHTA and CDR2 FQGTGA. The ends were cut back, 5 bases at V and 0 bases at J, with 8 bases in the middle.

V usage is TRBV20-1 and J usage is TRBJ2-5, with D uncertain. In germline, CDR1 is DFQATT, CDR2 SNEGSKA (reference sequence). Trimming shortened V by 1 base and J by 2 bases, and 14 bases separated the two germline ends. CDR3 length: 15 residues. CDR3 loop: CSARGRNLGQETQYF. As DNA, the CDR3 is TGCAGTGCTAGAGGACGGAACCTGGGGCAAGAGACCCAGTACTTC.

Here the CDR3 reads CASSIRDGYTF. The CDR3 region has the DNA TGTGCCAGCAGCATTAGGGATGGCTACACCTTC. This chain connects TRBV12-3 or TRBV12-4 to TRBJ1-2; D is uncertain. V lost 6 bases and J 6 bases, leaving 8 bases between the germline ends. The CDR3 runs 11 residues.

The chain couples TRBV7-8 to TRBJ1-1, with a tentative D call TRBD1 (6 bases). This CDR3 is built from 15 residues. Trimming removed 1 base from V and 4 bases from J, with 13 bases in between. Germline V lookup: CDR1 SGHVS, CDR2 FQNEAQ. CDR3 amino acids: CASSLVGRGLTEAFF. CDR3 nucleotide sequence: TGTGCCAGCAGCTTAGTCGGCAGGGGACTCACTGAAGCTTTCTTT.

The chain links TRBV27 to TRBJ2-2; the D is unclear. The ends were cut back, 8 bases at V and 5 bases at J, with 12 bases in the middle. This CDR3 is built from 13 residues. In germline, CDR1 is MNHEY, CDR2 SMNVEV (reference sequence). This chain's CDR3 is CASRRWGTGELFF. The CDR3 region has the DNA TGTGCCAGCCGGCGATGGGGAACCGGGGAGCTGTTTTTT.

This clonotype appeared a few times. CDR3 loop: CASSLDSLGYNEQFF. CDR3 bases: TGTGCCAGCAGCCTGGACTCCCTCGGCTACAATGAGCAGTTCTTC. This sequence joins TRBV11-3 and TRBJ2-1, with TRBD2 as a possible D gene (5 bases). V was pared by 5 bases and J by 3 bases, with 14 bases between. This CDR3 contains 15 residues. Germline CDR1 is SGHNT and CDR2 is YENEEA.

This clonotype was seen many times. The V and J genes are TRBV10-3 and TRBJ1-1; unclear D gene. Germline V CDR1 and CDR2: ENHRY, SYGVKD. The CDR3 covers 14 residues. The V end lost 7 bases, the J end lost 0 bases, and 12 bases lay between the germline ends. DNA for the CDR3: TGTGCCATCATGGAAGGTGGGCTGAACACTGAAGCTTTCTTT. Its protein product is CAIMEGGLNTEAFF.

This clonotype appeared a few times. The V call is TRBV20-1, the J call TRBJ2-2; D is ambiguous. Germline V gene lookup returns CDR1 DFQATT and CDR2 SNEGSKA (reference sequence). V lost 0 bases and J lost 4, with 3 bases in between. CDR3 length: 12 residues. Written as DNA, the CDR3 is TGCAGTGCTAGAGATGGCACCGGGGAGCTGTTTTTT. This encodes CSARDGTGELFF.

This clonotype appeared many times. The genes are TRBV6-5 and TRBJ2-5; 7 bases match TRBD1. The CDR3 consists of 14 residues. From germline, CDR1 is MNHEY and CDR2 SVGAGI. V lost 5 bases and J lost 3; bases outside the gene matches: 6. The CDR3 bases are TGTGCCAGCAGTCCCTCGACAGGGAAAGAGACCCAGTACTTC. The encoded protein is CASSPSTGKETQYF.

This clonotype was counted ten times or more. The CDR3 reads CASSADRNTEAFF. For the CDR3, the DNA is TGTGCCAGCAGCGCGGACAGGAACACTGAAGCTTTCTTT. This sequence joins TRBV11-2 and TRBJ1-1; D perhaps matches TRBD1 (6 bases). V lost 5 bases to trimming and J lost 1 base, with 8 bases between them. CDR3 length: 13 residues. Germline CDR1 is SGHAT and CDR2 is FQNNGV. Based on the CDR3 plus reference TRBV11-2 and TRBJ1-1, the full variable domain is EAGVAQSPRYKIIEKRQSVAFWCNPISGHATLYWYQQILGQGPKLLIQFQNNGVVDDSQLPKDRFSAERLKGVDSTLKIQPAKLEDSAVYLCASSADRNTEAFFGQGTRLTVV.

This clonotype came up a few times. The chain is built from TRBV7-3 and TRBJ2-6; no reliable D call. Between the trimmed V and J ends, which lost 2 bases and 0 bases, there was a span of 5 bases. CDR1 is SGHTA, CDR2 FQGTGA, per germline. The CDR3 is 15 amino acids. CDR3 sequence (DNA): TGTGCCAGCAGCTTAGGACCCTCTGGGGCCAACGTCCTGACTTTC. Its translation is CASSLGPSGANVLTF.

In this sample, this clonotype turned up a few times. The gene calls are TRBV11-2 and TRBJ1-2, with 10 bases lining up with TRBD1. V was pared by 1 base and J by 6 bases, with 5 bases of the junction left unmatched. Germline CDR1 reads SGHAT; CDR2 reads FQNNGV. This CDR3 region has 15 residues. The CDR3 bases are TGTGCCAGCAGCTTAGCAGGGACAGGGGTGAATGGCTACACCTTC. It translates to CASSLAGTGVNGYTF.

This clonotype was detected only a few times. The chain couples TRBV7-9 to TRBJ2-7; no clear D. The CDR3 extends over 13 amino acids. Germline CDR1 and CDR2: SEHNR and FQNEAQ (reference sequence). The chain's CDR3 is CASTLPSSGEQYV. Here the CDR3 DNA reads TGTGCCAGCACCTTACCCTCCTCTGGTGAGCAGTACGTC.

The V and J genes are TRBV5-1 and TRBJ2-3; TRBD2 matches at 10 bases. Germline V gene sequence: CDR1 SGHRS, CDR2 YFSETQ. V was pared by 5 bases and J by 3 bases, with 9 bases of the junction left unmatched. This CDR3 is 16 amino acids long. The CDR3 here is CASSPQRGGSTDTQYF. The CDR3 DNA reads TGCGCCAGCAGTCCTCAGCGGGGGGGTTCGACAGATACGCAGTATTTT.

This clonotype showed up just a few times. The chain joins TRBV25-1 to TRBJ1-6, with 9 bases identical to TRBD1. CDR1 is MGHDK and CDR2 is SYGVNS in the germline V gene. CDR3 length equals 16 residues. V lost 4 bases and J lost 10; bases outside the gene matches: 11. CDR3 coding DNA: TGTGCCAGCAGTGCCTCGGGACAGGGATCTAGCTCACCCCTCCACTTT. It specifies CASSASGQGSSSPLHF.

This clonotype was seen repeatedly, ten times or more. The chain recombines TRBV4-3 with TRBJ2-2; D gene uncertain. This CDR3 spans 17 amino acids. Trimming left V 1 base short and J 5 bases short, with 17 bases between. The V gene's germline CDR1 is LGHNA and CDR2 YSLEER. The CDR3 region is CASSQGGTDQSTGELFF. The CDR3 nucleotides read TGCGCCAGCAGCCAAGGGGGTACAGACCAATCAACCGGGGAGCTGTTTTTT.

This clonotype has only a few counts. The CDR3 protein is CATSDADRGREDTQYF. CDR3 sequence (DNA): TGTGCCACCAGTGACGCGGACAGGGGCCGAGAAGATACGCAGTATTTT. This chain connects TRBV24-1 to TRBJ2-3; TRBD1 matches at 9 bases. Germline V gene data show CDR1 as KGHDR and CDR2 as SFDVKD. V lost 4 bases, J lost 5 bases, and 9 bases stayed unmatched. The CDR3 spans 16 residues.

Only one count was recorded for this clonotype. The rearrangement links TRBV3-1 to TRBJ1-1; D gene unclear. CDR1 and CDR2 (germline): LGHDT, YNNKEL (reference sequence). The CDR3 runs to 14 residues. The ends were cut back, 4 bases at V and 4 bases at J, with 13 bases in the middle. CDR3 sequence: CASSPQTAGTEAFF. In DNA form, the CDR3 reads TGTGCCAGCAGCCCTCAAACGGCGGGCACTGAAGCTTTCTTT.